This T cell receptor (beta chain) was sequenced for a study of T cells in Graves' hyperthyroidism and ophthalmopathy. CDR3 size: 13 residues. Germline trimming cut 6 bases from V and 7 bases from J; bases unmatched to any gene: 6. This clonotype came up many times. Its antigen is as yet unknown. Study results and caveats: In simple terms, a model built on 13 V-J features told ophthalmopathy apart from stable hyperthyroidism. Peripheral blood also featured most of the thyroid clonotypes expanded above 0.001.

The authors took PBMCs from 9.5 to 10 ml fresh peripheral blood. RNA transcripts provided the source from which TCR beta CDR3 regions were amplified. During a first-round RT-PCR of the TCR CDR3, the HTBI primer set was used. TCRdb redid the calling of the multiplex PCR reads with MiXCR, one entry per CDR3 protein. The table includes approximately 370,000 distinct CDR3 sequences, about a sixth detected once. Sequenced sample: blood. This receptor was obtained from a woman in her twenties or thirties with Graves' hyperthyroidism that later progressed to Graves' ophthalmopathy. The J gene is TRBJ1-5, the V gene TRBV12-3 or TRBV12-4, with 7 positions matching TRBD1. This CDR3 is CASSRQGFQPQHF. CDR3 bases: TGTGCCAGCAGCAGACAGGGATTCCAGCCCCAGCATTTT.